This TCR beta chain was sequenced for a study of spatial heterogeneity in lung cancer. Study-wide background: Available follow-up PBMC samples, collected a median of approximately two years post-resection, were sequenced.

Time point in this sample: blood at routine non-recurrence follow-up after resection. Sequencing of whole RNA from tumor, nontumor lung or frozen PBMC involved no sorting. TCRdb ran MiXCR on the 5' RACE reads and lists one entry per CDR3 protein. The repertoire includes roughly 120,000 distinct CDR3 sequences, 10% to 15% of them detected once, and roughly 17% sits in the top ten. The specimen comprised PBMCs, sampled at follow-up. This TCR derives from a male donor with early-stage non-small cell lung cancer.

The CDR3 bases are TGTGCCAGCAGCTTCGGGACAATGAGGACCCAGTACTTC. It yields the protein CASSFGTMRTQYF. The V and J genes are TRBV7-2 and TRBJ2-5; a weak D match, TRBD1 (6 bases). This CDR3 is 13 amino acids long. Germline V gene data show CDR1 as SGHTA and CDR2 as FQGNSA. Trimming removed 3 bases at V and 7 bases at J, with 12 bases between.